The 28 T cell receptor beta chains below come from one sample, sequenced in a study of blood T cell repertoires in COVID-19. Using immunoSEQ multiplex PCR, the repertoire was profiled, and TCRdb retains in-frame clones only, with some absent. The sample has around 130,000 clones, roughly 80% seen once; the top ten hold 10% to 15%. The sequenced sample was peripheral blood. Receptors originate from a woman in her sixties with acute or convalescent COVID-19.

This clone is a singleton in its sample. The chain uses TRBV19 and TRBJ1-1; 10 positions match TRBD1. The CDR3 runs to 13 residues. Germline CDR1 LNHDA, CDR2 SQIVND (reference sequence). Trimming cost V 6 bases and J 5 bases; bases outside gene matches: 3. The CDR3 loop reads CASRGQGQTEAFF. CDR3 in DNA: TGTGCCAGTAGGGGACAGGGGCAAACTGAAGCTTTCTTT.

This rearrangement joins TRBV19 to TRBJ2-3; 7 bases are shared with TRBD1. The CDR3 is 15 residues long. After removal of 4 bases from V and 0 bases from J, the junction contained 4 bases not matched to a gene. Germline V CDR1 and CDR2: LNHDA, SQIVND (reference sequence). The CDR3 spells CASSTIGGSTDTQYF. CDR3 nucleotides: TGTGCCAGTAGTACGATAGGGGGCAGCACAGATACGCAGTATTTT.

Written as DNA, the CDR3 is TGTGCCACCAGCAGAGATTACCGGGATACTGAAGCTTTCTTT. It translates to CATSRDYRDTEAFF. The genes are TRBV15 and TRBJ1-1; D not certain. Germline V gene data show CDR1 as LNHNV and CDR2 as YYDKDF (reference sequence). The CDR3 has 14 amino acids. V dropped 0 bases and J dropped 5 bases, with 10 bases sitting between them.

In DNA form, the CDR3 reads TGCGCCAGCAGCTTGGCGACGGGGAATTCACCCCTCCACTTT. This codes for CASSLATGNSPLHF. The chain links TRBV5-1 to TRBJ1-6; D is unclear. Deletions cut 0 bases from V and 7 bases from J, with 8 bases between. Germline V gene lookup returns CDR1 SGHRS and CDR2 YFSETQ. This CDR3 region has 14 residues.

The chain employs TRBV6-5 and TRBJ1-2; no firm D call. Germline lookup yields CDR1 MNHEY and CDR2 SVGAGI. V was trimmed by 2 bases and J by 0 bases, leaving 13 bases between them. The CDR3 spans 16 residues. The CDR3 sequence is CASSYPRTAPNYGYTF. The CDR3 nucleotides are TGTGCCAGCAGTTACCCTCGAACAGCTCCTAACTATGGCTACACCTTC.

J is TRBJ2-3 and V is TRBV21-1; the table's D gene call, TRBD2, was not cross checked with the DNA. TRBV21-1 constitutes a pseudogene. This CDR3 has 15 amino acids. This chain's CDR3 is CASSSRTSGGRTQYF. The DNA for the CDR3 is TGTGCCAGCAGCTCCCGGACTAGCGGGGGGCGCACGCAGTATTTT.

V usage is TRBV5-5 and J usage is TRBJ2-7; maybe TRBD1 (6 bases). Germline lookup yields CDR1 SGHKS and CDR2 YYEKEE (reference sequence). Trimming removed 1 base from V and 7 bases from J, with 15 bases in between. The CDR3 has 14 residues. CDR3 sequence (DNA): TGTGCCAGCAGCTTGCAGGGACACCCCTTTGAGCAGTACGTC. Protein sequence: CASSLQGHPFEQYV.

The V and J genes are TRBV5-4 and TRBJ2-7, with a tentative D call TRBD2 (5 bases). Deletions cut 0 bases from V and 0 bases from J, with 10 bases between. The CDR3 covers 15 residues. Germline loops: CDR1 SGHNT, CDR2 YYREEE (reference sequence). CDR3 protein: CASSLVGGNSYEQYF. CDR3 in DNA: TGTGCCAGCAGCTTGGTTGGAGGAAACTCCTACGAGCAGTACTTC.

A word on this clone: An end of the junction differs from the germline gene, which may be a read error. The chain recombines TRBV9 with TRBJ2-3; D is perhaps TRBD2 (6 bases). CDR3 length equals 14 residues. Germline CDR1 SGDLS, CDR2 YYNGEE. The CDR3 region is CASSAGGGTDTQYF. In DNA, the CDR3 is TGTGCCAGTAGCGCCGGGGGAGGCACAGATACGCAGTATTTT.

V and J are TRBV6-5 and TRBJ1-6, with 9 bases lining up with TRBD1. With V trimmed by 6 bases and J by 9 bases, 6 bases remained unmatched. CDR3 length: 14 amino acids. Germline CDR1 MNHEY, CDR2 SVGAGI. The CDR3 sequence: CASSVQGAFSPLHF. CDR3 DNA: TGTGCCAGCAGCGTACAGGGGGCGTTTTCACCCCTCCACTTT.

V gene TRBV6-6 combines with J gene TRBJ1-4; maybe TRBD1 (5 bases). The CDR3 extends over 13 amino acids. Deletions cut 4 bases from V and 7 bases from J, with 10 bases between. Germline CDR1 is MNHNY and CDR2 is SVGAGI (reference sequence). DNA of the CDR3: TGTGCCAGCAGTTTCCGACAGTCTGAAAAACTGTTTTTT. This gives the protein CASSFRQSEKLFF.

V usage is TRBV5-8 and J usage is TRBJ2-5; D is perhaps TRBD2 (5 bases). Germline V gene sequence: CDR1 SGHTS, CDR2 YDEGEE. Trimming stripped 2 bases from V and 2 bases from J, with 19 bases between. The CDR3 length is 17 residues. CDR3 protein: CASSLVRATTIQETQYF. In nucleotides, the CDR3 is TGTGCCAGCAGCTTAGTTAGGGCAACGACTATACAAGAGACCCAGTACTTC.

This clone turned up a few times. This chain connects TRBV19 to TRBJ1-4; tentative D call: TRBD1 (5 bases). The CDR3 runs 16 residues. The V gene's germline CDR1 is LNHDA and CDR2 SQIVND (reference sequence). Trimming stripped 5 bases from V and 0 bases from J, with 13 bases between. The CDR3 sequence: CASSADLGATNEKLFF. The CDR3 coding sequence is TGTGCCAGTAGTGCGGACCTAGGGGCAACTAATGAAAAACTGTTTTTT. Full variable domain (outside the CDR3, taken from reference TRBV19 and TRBJ1-4): DGGITQSPKYLFRKEGQNVTLSCEQNLNHDAMYWYRQDPGQGLRLIYYSQIVNDFQKGDIAEGYSVSREKKESFPLTVTSAQKNPTAFYLCASSADLGATNEKLFFGSGTQLSVL.

The DNA for the CDR3 is TGTGCCAGCAGCAGCGGACAGCTCATTTATAATTCACCCCTCCACTTT. It specifies CASSSGQLIYNSPLHF. This chain uses TRBV14 with TRBJ1-6; a possible D gene is TRBD1 (6 bases). Germline values: CDR1 SGHDN, CDR2 FVKESK. The CDR3 sequence is 16 residues long. The V and J ends lost 5 bases and 4 bases respectively, with 15 bases between them.

CDR3 in amino acids: CASSIGTGLNQPQHF. The CDR3 coding sequence is TGTGCCAGCAGCATAGGCACAGGTCTTAATCAGCCCCAGCATTTT. The chain carries TRBV9 and TRBJ1-5; D is perhaps TRBD1 (5 bases). Trimming left V 4 bases short and J 4 bases short, with 15 bases between. The CDR3 loop spans 15 amino acids. Per germline, CDR1 SGDLS and CDR2 YYNGEE. Filled out from reference TRBV9 and TRBJ1-5, the complete variable domain reads DSGVTQTPKHLITATGQRVTLRCSPRSGDLSVYWYQQSLDQGLQFLIQYYNGEERAKGNILERFSAQQFPDLHSELNLSSLELGDSALYFCASSIGTGLNQPQHFGDGTRLSIL.

The rearrangement uses TRBV10-3 and TRBJ2-5; D is ambiguous. The germline V gene encodes CDR1 ENHRY and CDR2 SYGVKD. The CDR3 loop spans 11 amino acids. The ends were cut back, 3 bases at V and 7 bases at J, with 6 bases in the middle. CDR3 DNA: TGTGCCATCAGTGACTCAGGGACCCAGTACTTC. Its translation is CAISDSGTQYF.

The chain combines TRBV7-6 with TRBJ2-1, with 9 bases lining up with TRBD2. The CDR3 totals 15 residues. V shed 4 bases and J 5 bases; nucleotides not matched to a gene: 6. The V gene's germline CDR1 is SGHVS and CDR2 FNYEAQ. The CDR3 region is CASSSLAGGHNEQFF. CDR3 DNA sequence: TGTGCCAGCAGCTCACTCGCGGGGGGGCACAATGAGCAGTTCTTC.

This chain joins TRBV5-4 and TRBJ2-1; 7 nucleotides align to TRBD1. V gave up 1 base and J gave up 7 bases; unmatched junction bases: 8. The V gene's germline CDR1 is SGHNT and CDR2 YYREEE (reference sequence). The length of the CDR3 is 15 residues. CDR3 sequence (DNA): TGTGCCAGCAGCTTGAGGGGGCCGGCTGGTAATGAGCAGTTCTTC. This codes for CASSLRGPAGNEQFF.

This clone was detected once. V usage is TRBV19 and J usage is TRBJ1-5; perhaps TRBD1 as D (5 bases). V gave up 7 bases and J gave up 3 bases, with 16 bases separating them. Germline V gives CDR1 LNHDA, CDR2 SQIVND (reference sequence). The CDR3 length is 15 residues. In DNA, the CDR3 is TGTGCCAGTACTGAGGCACAGGTTGTCAATCAGCCCCAGCATTTT. Translated: CASTEAQVVNQPQHF. The variable domain in full, completed from reference TRBV19 and TRBJ1-5, reads DGGITQSPKYLFRKEGQNVTLSCEQNLNHDAMYWYRQDPGQGLRLIYYSQIVNDFQKGDIAEGYSVSREKKESFPLTVTSAQKNPTAFYLCASTEAQVVNQPQHFGDGTRLSIL.

The chain is built from TRBV6-5 and TRBJ1-5, with TRBD1 identical over 7 bases. With 9 bases clipped from V and 0 bases from J, the junction kept 8 bases outside the gene matches. Germline V CDR1 and CDR2: MNHEY, SVGAGI. There are 15 residues in the CDR3. The CDR3 is CASTGTAYSNQPQHF. DNA for the CDR3: TGTGCCAGTACCGGGACAGCTTATAGCAATCAGCCCCAGCATTTT.

The rearrangement joins TRBV3-1 (or the pseudogene TRBV3-2) to TRBJ1-2; D perhaps matches TRBD1 (5 bases). Trimming removed 1 base at V and 8 bases at J, with 11 bases between. Germline V gene sequence: CDR1 LGHDT, CDR2 YNNKEL (reference sequence). CDR3 size: 13 residues. CDR3 DNA sequence: TGTGCCAGCAGCCAAGGGGGCGGAGCGGGCTACACCTTC. Translated, it gives CASSQGGGAGYTF.

The rearrangement links TRBV5-1 to TRBJ2-7; 7 bases map to TRBD1. With 1 base clipped from V and 3 bases from J, the junction kept 7 bases outside the gene matches. The CDR3 extends over 15 amino acids. Germline V lookup: CDR1 SGHRS, CDR2 YFSETQ. Here the CDR3 reads CASSLYGQDLYEQYF. DNA for the CDR3: TGCGCCAGCAGCTTGTATGGACAGGACCTCTACGAGCAGTACTTC.

V gene TRBV4-2 combines with J gene TRBJ2-1, with a weak D call TRBD2 (6 bases). CDR1 and CDR2 from the germline V gene are LGHNA and YNFKEQ. V was cut by 1 base and J by 1 base, with 17 bases left in between. This CDR3 region has 18 residues. The CDR3 bases are TGTGCCAGCAGCCAAGTCGGGGCGGGGAGTAGGTCCTACAATGAGCAGTTCTTC. Its protein product is CASSQVGAGSRSYNEQFF.

This chain links TRBV30 with TRBJ1-5; no definite D call. This CDR3 is 15 amino acids long. Germline loops: CDR1 GTSNPN, CDR2 SVGIG (reference sequence). Trimming took 1 base from V and 2 from J, leaving 12 bases between them. CDR3 residues: CAWSEGGVGNQPQHF. The CDR3 DNA reads as TGTGCCTGGAGTGAAGGAGGTGTTGGCAATCAGCCCCAGCATTTT.

This clone was counted ten times or more. The V and J genes are TRBV6-4 and TRBJ2-1; 7 nucleotides align to TRBD1. V shed 5 bases, J shed 7 bases, and the junction held 2 bases outside the gene matches. Per germline, CDR1 MRHNA and CDR2 SNTAGT. The CDR3 runs to 12 residues. This CDR3 reads CASSTGENEQFF. The CDR3 coding sequence is TGTGCCAGCAGTACAGGGGAAAATGAGCAGTTCTTC.

J is TRBJ1-2 and V is TRBV7-9; 7 bases are a match to TRBD1. This CDR3 comprises 14 residues. From germline, CDR1 is SEHNR and CDR2 FQNEAQ (reference sequence). With 8 bases clipped from V and 4 bases from J, the junction kept 10 bases outside the gene matches. In nucleotides, the CDR3 is TGTGCCAGCGGCGCACAGGGGAGCTCCTATGGCTACACCTTC. Translated, it gives CASGAQGSSYGYTF.

The V gene is TRBV5-1, the J gene TRBJ2-3; no definite D call. This CDR3 contains 17 residues. CDR1 is SGHRS, CDR2 YFSETQ, per germline. The V and J ends lost 0 bases and 5 bases respectively, with 19 bases between them. The CDR3 DNA sequence: TGCGCCAGCAGCTTGGAGCCCCTGAGAGGTGCGGTAGATACGCAGTATTTT. Amino acid sequence: CASSLEPLRGAVDTQYF.

V gene TRBV28 combines with J gene TRBJ2-3; a possible D gene is TRBD1 (6 bases). V was clipped by 5 bases and J by 2 bases, with 11 bases between them. Looked up from germline, CDR1 is MDHEN and CDR2 is SYDVKM. The CDR3 totals 14 residues. The CDR3 bases are TGTGCCAGCAGTCCGTGGACAGTCACAGATACGCAGTATTTT. This encodes CASSPWTVTDTQYF. The variable domain in full, with the rest retrieved from reference TRBV28 and TRBJ2-3, is DVKVTQSSRYLVKRTGEKVFLECVQDMDHENMFWYRQDPGLGLRLIYFSYDVKMKEKGDIPEGYSVSREKKERFSLILESASTNQTSMYLCASSPWTVTDTQYFGPGTRLTVL.